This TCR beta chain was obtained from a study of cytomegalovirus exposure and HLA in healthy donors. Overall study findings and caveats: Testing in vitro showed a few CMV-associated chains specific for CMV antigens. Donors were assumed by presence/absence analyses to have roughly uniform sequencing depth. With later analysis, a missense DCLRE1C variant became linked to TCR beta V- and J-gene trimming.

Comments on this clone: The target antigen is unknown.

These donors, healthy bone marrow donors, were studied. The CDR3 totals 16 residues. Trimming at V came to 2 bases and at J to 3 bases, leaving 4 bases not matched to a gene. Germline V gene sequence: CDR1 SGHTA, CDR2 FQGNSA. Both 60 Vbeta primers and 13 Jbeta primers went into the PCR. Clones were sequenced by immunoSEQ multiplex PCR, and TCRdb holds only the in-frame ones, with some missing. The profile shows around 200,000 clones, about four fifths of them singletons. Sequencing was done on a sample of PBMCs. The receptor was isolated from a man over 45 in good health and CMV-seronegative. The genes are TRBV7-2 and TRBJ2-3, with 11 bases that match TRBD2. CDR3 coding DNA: TGTGCCAGCAGCTTAATGGGACTAGCGGCAACAGATACGCAGTATTTT. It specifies CASSLMGLAATDTQYF.